These 14 T cell receptor beta chains share one sample of origin, sequenced in a study of T-cell reconstitution after alpha-beta-depleted transplantation in children. It was with unique molecular identifiers that the TCRbeta library was prepared. From the PCR reads, TCRdb called clonotypes with MiXCR, one entry per CDR3 protein. This sample has 190,000 or so distinct CDR3 sequences, with roughly 15% found just once. Sequencing used PBMCs from the stem cell graft donor, obtained from the stem cell graft. These TCRs come from a human donor who donated a stem cell graft to a child with acute lymphoblastic leukemia.

This clonotype was recorded many times. The chain couples TRBV5-1 to TRBJ1-2; a weak D match, TRBD1 (6 bases). CDR1 SGHRS and CDR2 YFSETQ come from the germline V gene. The CDR3 consists of 13 residues. Trimming cost V 2 bases and J 4 bases, with 9 bases left between them. For the CDR3, the DNA is TGCGCCAGCAGCTTTGCACAGGGCTATGGCTACACCTTC. Its protein product is CASSFAQGYGYTF.

This clonotype was seen ten or more times. The V call is TRBV6-5, the J call TRBJ2-7; 10 bases are a match to TRBD2. The CDR3 loop spans 14 amino acids. V was clipped by 8 bases and J by 4 bases; unmatched bases: 8. Looked up from germline, CDR1 is MNHEY and CDR2 is SVGAGI. The CDR3 is CASSLAGESYEQYF. The CDR3 region has the DNA TGTGCCAGCTCCCTAGCGGGAGAATCTTACGAGCAGTACTTC.

This clonotype was counted at least ten times. The CDR3 coding sequence is TGCGCCAGCAGCCAAGATAGCGGGGTGAGGGAGACCCAGTACTTC. Its translation is CASSQDSGVRETQYF. The chain uses TRBV4-1 and TRBJ2-5, with 8 positions matching TRBD2. Germline trimming cut 0 bases from V and 5 bases from J; bases unmatched to any gene: 5. Per the germline V gene, CDR1 is MGHRA and CDR2 is YSYEKL. CDR3 length: 15 amino acids.

This clonotype was seen at least ten times. The chain is built from TRBV29-1 and TRBJ1-2; 7 nucleotides agree with TRBD1. The CDR3 consists of 13 residues. V lost 6 bases, J lost 3 bases, and 7 bases stayed unmatched. CDR1 is SQVTM, CDR2 ANQGSEA, per germline. Written as DNA, the CDR3 is TGCAGCGTCCAGACAGGGATGTACTATGGCTACACCTTC. Its translation is CSVQTGMYYGYTF.

This clonotype was detected many times. The rearrangement joins TRBV20-1 to TRBJ2-1; 11 nucleotides match TRBD2. With 1 base clipped from V and 7 bases from J, the junction kept 12 bases outside the gene matches. The CDR3 sequence is 17 residues long. CDR1 is DFQATT, CDR2 SNEGSKA, per germline (reference sequence). For the CDR3, the DNA is TGCAGTGCTAGAGGAAGAGTAGGGCTAGCGGGAGGAAATGAGCAGTTCTTC. Translated: CSARGRVGLAGGNEQFF.

The V and J genes are TRBV4-2 and TRBJ2-1; D unclear. V was shortened by 6 bases and J by 9 bases, with 21 bases between the two germline ends. The CDR3 spans 15 residues. Germline lookup yields CDR1 LGHNA and CDR2 YNFKEQ. The chain's CDR3 is CASRKDLGTRTEQFF. For the CDR3, the DNA is TGTGCCAGCAGAAAGGATTTGGGAACTCGCACTGAGCAGTTCTTC.

This clonotype occurred many times. The J gene is TRBJ2-1, the V gene TRBV9, with 10 bases identical to TRBD1. This CDR3 is built from 17 residues. Unmatched junction bases numbered 10, after V lost 0 bases and J lost 7 bases. CDR1 is SGDLS, CDR2 YYNGEE, per germline. The CDR3 DNA reads TGTGCCAGCAGCGTAGTCTCCGGGACAGGGGTGGGAAATGAGCAGTTCTTC. Protein product: CASSVVSGTGVGNEQFF.

This clonotype was observed many times. The DNA for the CDR3 is TGCAGTGCTATATCGAAGGGGGACAAGATTGGCCAGTACTTC. Amino acids: CSAISKGDKIGQYF. The chain is built from TRBV20-1 and TRBJ2-5, with a weak D call TRBD1 (6 bases). Germline CDR1 reads DFQATT; CDR2 reads SNEGSKA (reference sequence). CDR3 length equals 14 residues. V gave up 4 bases and J gave up 10 bases, with 22 bases separating them.

This clonotype was seen ten or more times. CDR3: CASSLSTSGLGNEQFF. As DNA, the CDR3 is TGCGCCAGCAGCTTGAGTACTAGCGGGTTAGGTAATGAGCAGTTCTTC. The chain uses TRBV5-1 and TRBJ2-1; 9 bases line up with TRBD2. The CDR3 has 16 residues. The V gene's germline CDR1 is SGHRS and CDR2 YFSETQ. With 1 base clipped from V and 7 bases from J, the junction kept 9 bases outside the gene matches.

This clonotype was detected many times. This chain joins TRBV5-1 and TRBJ1-1, with 8 positions matching TRBD1. The V gene's germline CDR1 is SGHRS and CDR2 YFSETQ. CDR3 length equals 15 residues. V lost 5 bases, J lost 2 bases, and 8 bases stayed unmatched. In nucleotides, the CDR3 is TGCGCCAGCAGAACTTCAGGGGGCTTTAACACTGAAGCTTTCTTT. Its translation is CASRTSGGFNTEAFF.

The rearrangement uses TRBV7-8 and TRBJ1-5, with a weak D call TRBD1 (6 bases). Trimming pared 5 bases from V and 7 bases from J, leaving 12 bases between. CDR3 length: 13 residues. CDR1 is SGHVS, CDR2 FQNEAQ, per germline. The CDR3 DNA reads TGTGCCAGCAGCCTCAACAGGGACCAGCCCCAGCATTTT. Amino acid sequence: CASSLNRDQPQHF.

Many counts were recorded for this clonotype. The chain combines TRBV5-5 with TRBJ2-1; D is undetermined. Germline-derived CDR1 and CDR2 are SGHKS and YYEKEE (reference sequence). The V and J ends lost 0 bases and 5 bases respectively, with 9 bases between them. The CDR3 totals 14 residues. The DNA for the CDR3 is TGTGCCAGCAGCTTGGTTCTCAGCAACAATGAGCAGTTCTTC. Translated, it gives CASSLVLSNNEQFF.

The chain carries TRBV29-1 and TRBJ2-1, with TRBD2 matching 10 bases. The trim removed 3 bases at V and 6 bases at J, leaving 11 bases unmatched. The CDR3 is made up of 16 amino acids. In germline, CDR1 is SQVTM, CDR2 ANQGSEA. The CDR3 protein is CSVDALAGVPSNEQFF. The CDR3 DNA follows: TGCAGCGTTGATGCCCTAGCGGGAGTCCCCTCCAATGAGCAGTTCTTC.

There are many counts of this clonotype. The V gene is TRBV11-2, the J gene TRBJ2-5, with D unresolved. In germline, CDR1 is SGHAT, CDR2 FQNNGV. The length of the CDR3 is 13 residues. The V end was cut by 5 bases, the J end by 4 bases, with 11 bases between. CDR3 protein: CASSQGFGETQYF. CDR3 bases: TGTGCCAGCAGCCAAGGCTTCGGAGAGACCCAGTACTTC.